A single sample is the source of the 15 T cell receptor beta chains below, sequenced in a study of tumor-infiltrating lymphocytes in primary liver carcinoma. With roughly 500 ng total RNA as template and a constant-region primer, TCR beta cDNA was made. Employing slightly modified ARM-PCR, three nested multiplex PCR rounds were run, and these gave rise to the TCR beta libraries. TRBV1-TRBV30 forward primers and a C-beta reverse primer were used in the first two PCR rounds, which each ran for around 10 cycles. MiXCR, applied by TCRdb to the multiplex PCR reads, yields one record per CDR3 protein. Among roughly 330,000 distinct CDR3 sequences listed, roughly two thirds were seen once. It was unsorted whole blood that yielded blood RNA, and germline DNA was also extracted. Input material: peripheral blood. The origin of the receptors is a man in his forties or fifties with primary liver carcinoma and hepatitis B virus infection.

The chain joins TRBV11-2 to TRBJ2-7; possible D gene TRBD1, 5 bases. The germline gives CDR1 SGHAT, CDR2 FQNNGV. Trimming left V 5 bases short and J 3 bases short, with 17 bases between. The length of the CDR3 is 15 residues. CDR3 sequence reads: CASSIVPDTFYEQYF. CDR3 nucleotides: TGTGCCAGCAGCATAGTCCCGGACACCTTCTACGAGCAGTACTTC.

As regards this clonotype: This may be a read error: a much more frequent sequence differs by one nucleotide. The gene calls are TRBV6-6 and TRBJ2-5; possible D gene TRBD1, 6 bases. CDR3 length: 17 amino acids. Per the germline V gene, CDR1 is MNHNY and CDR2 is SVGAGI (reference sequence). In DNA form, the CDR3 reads TGTGCCAGCAGTTACATCAGTCCCCACAGGGCTCAAGGGACCCAGTACTTC. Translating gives CASSYISPHRAQGTQYF.

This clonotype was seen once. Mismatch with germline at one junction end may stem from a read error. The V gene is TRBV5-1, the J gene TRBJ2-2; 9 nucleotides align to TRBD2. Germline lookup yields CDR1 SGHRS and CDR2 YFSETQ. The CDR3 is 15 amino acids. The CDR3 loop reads CDSSLTSGSSVELFF. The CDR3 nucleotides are TGCGACAGCAGCTTGACTAGCGGTAGTAGCGTGGAGCTGTTTTTT.

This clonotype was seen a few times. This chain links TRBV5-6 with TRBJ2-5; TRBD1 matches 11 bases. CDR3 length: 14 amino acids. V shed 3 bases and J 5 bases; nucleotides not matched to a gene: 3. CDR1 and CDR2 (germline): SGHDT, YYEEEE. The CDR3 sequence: CASSSGQGDETQYF. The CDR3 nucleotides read TGTGCCAGCAGCTCGGGACAGGGGGACGAGACCCAGTACTTC.

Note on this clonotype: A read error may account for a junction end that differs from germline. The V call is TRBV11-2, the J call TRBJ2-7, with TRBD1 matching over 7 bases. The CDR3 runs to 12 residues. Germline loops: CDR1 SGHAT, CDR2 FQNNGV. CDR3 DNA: TGTGCCAACAGCTTACAGGGGTACGGGCAGTACTTC. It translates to CANSLQGYGQYF. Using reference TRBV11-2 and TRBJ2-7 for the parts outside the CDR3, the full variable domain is EAGVAQSPRYKIIEKRQSVAFWCNPISGHATLYWYQQILGQGPKLLIQFQNNGVVDDSQLPKDRFSAERLKGVDSTLKIQPAKLEDSAVYLCANSLQGYGQYFGPGTRLTVT.

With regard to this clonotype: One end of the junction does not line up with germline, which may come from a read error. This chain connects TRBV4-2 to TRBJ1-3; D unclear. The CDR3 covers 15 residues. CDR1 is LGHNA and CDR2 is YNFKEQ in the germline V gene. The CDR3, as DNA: TGTACCAGCAGCCAAGATTGGGCGCGGAGAAACACCATATATTTT. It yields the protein CTSSQDWARRNTIYF.

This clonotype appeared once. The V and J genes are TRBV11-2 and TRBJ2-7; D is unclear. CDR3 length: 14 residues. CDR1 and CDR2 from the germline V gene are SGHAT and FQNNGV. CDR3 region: CTNSLGPQSYEQYF. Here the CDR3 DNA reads TGTACCAACAGCTTAGGGCCACAGTCCTACGAGCAGTACTTC.

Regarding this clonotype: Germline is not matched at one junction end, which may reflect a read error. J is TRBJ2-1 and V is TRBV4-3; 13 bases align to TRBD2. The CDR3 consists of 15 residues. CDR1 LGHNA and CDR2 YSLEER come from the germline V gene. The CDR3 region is CASSLGLAGVNERFF. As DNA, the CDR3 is TGCGCCAGCAGCCTTGGACTAGCGGGAGTGAATGAGCGGTTCTTC.

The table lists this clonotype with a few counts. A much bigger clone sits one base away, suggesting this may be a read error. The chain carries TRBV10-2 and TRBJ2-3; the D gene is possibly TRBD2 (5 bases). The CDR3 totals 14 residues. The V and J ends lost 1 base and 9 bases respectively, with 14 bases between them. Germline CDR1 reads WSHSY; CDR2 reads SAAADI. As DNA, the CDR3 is TGCGCCAGCAGTGAGTTGAGGGTTTCGGGGACGCAGTATTTT. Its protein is CASSELRVSGTQYF.

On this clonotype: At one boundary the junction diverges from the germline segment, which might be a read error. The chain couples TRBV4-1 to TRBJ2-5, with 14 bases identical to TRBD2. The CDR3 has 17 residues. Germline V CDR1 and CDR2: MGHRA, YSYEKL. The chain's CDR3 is CASGQTRLAGGEETQYF. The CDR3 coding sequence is TGCGCCAGCGGCCAAACCCGACTAGCGGGAGGGGAGGAGACCCAGTACTTC.

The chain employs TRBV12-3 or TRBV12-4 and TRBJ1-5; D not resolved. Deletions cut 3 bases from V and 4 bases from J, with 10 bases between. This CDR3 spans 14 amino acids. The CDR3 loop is CASSFQDVNQPQHF. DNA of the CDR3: TGTGCCAGCAGTTTTCAGGACGTTAATCAGCCCCAGCATTTT.

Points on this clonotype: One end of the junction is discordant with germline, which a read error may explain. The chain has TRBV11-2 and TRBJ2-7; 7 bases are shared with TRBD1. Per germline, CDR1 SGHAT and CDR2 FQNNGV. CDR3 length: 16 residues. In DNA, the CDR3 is TGTACCAGCAGCTTAGGACAGGCGAGAGGTAAATACGAGCAGTACTTC. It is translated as CTSSLGQARGKYEQYF.

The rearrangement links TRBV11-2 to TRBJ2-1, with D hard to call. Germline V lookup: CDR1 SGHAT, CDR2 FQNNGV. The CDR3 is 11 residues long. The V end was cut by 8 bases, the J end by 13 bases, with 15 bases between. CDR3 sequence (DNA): TGTGCCAGCCGCGAACGTGGTGAACAGTTCTTC. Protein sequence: CASRERGEQFF. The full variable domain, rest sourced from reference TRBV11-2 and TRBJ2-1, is EAGVAQSPRYKIIEKRQSVAFWCNPISGHATLYWYQQILGQGPKLLIQFQNNGVVDDSQLPKDRFSAERLKGVDSTLKIQPAKLEDSAVYLCASRERGEQFFGPGTRLTVL.

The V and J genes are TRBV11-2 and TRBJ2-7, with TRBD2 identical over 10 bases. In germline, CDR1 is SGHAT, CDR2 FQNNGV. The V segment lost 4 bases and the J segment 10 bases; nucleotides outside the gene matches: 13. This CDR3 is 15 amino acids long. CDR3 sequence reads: CASSSQIAGGSDQYV. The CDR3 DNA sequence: TGTGCCAGCAGCTCCCAGATAGCGGGAGGTTCCGACCAGTACGTC.

This CDR3 reads CASSPRDRGMETEAFF. The CDR3 DNA sequence: TGTGCCAGTAGCCCCAGGGACAGGGGCATGGAGACTGAAGCTTTCTTT. The V gene is TRBV5-4, the J gene TRBJ1-1, with 10 bases aligning to TRBD1. Losses at the gene ends were 8 bases for V and 5 bases for J; bases not matched to a gene: 15. Germline V gene sequence: CDR1 SGHNT, CDR2 YYREEE (reference sequence). This CDR3 is built from 16 residues.